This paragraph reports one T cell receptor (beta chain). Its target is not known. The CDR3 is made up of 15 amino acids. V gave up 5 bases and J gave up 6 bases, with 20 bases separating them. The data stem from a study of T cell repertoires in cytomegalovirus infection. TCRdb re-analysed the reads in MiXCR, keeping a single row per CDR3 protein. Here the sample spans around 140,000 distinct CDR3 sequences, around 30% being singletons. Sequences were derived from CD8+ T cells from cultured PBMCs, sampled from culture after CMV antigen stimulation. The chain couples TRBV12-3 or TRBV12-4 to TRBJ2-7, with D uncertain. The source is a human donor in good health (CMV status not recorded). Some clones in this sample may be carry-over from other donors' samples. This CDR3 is CASSPGLQALGEQYF. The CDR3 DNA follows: TGTGCCAGCAGTCCTGGTCTCCAGGCCCTAGGCGAGCAGTACTTC.